The 11 T cell receptor beta chains in this list originate from one sample, sequenced in a study of cytomegalovirus exposure and HLA in healthy donors. Method: immunoSEQ multiplex PCR; TCRdb's copy keeps in-frame clones and lacks some. The data contain about 150,000 clones, roughly 89% of them singletons. The specimen was PBMCs. These receptors all stem from a young woman in good health and CMV-seropositive.

This clone was recorded only once. The CDR3 loop reads CASSVGPHNEQFF. The CDR3 bases are TGTGCCAGCAGTGTGGGGCCACACAATGAGCAGTTCTTC. V usage is TRBV6-1 and J usage is TRBJ2-1; weak D call: TRBD1 (5 bases). The germline CDR1 and CDR2 sequences are MNHNS and SASEGT. This CDR3 is 13 amino acids long. V was shortened by 4 bases and J by 5 bases, with 9 bases between the two germline ends.

The chain carries TRBV18 and TRBJ2-1; TRBD2 agrees at 15 bases. From germline, CDR1 is KGHSH and CDR2 LQKENI. J gave up 7 bases and V 0 bases, and 10 bases lay outside the gene matches. The CDR3 totals 19 residues. As DNA, the CDR3 is TGTGCCAGCTCACCACCTGAGTGGACTAGCGGGAGGGCCGTGAATGAGCAGTTCTTC. The encoded protein is CASSPPEWTSGRAVNEQFF. The full variable domain, with the rest looked up from reference TRBV18 and TRBJ2-1, is NAGVMQNPRHLVRRRGQEARLRCSPMKGHSHVYWYRQLPEEGLKFMVYLQKENIIDESGMPKERFSAEFPKEGPSILRIQQVVRGDSAAYFCASSPPEWTSGRAVNEQFFGPGTRLTVL.

The rearrangement joins TRBV27 to TRBJ1-2; tentatively, D is TRBD1 (5 bases). The V gene's germline CDR1 is MNHEY and CDR2 SMNVEV (reference sequence). The V end lost 1 base, the J end lost 3 bases, and 18 bases lay between the germline ends. The CDR3 has 17 residues. The DNA for the CDR3 is TGTGCCAGCAGTTTATACGACGATGGGTCAGGGTACTATGGCTACACCTTC. The encoded protein is CASSLYDDGSGYYGYTF.

This clone was picked up one time. CDR3 residues: CASSVAPQMTSWTDTQYF. Written as DNA, the CDR3 is TGTGCCAGCAGCGTAGCACCCCAAATGACTAGCTGGACAGATACGCAGTATTTT. The rearrangement links TRBV9 to TRBJ2-3, with TRBD2 identical over 7 bases. CDR1 and CDR2 from the germline V gene are SGDLS and YYNGEE. CDR3 length: 18 residues. V lost 0 bases to trimming and J lost 3 bases; unmatched junction nucleotides: 13.

The chain recombines TRBV4-1 with TRBJ1-1, with D possibly matching TRBD1 (5 bases). Germline V CDR1 and CDR2: MGHRA, YSYEKL. Trimming stripped 0 bases from V and 4 bases from J, with 6 bases between. The CDR3 loop spans 13 amino acids. The CDR3 bases are TGCGCCAGCAGCCAAGACGGGGGCACTGAAGCTTTCTTT. Translating it yields CASSQDGGTEAFF.

V gene TRBV4-1 combines with J gene TRBJ2-4, with unresolved D. In germline, CDR1 is MGHRA, CDR2 YSYEKL. The CDR3 length is 13 residues. Trimming removed 6 bases from V and 9 bases from J, with 15 bases in between. The CDR3 DNA is TGCGCCAGCAGAAACACCCCAGGTATCATTCAGTACTTC. Encoded protein: CASRNTPGIIQYF.

V is TRBV6-6 and J is TRBJ1-1; possibly TRBD1 for D (5 bases). Looked up from germline, CDR1 is MNHNY and CDR2 is SVGAGI (reference sequence). This CDR3 is 13 amino acids long. V lost 10 bases, J lost 0 bases, and 12 bases lay in between. CDR3 DNA sequence: TGTGCCACCCGACAGTCCATGAACACTGAAGCTTTCTTT. Its translation is CATRQSMNTEAFF.

The chain joins TRBV6-1 to TRBJ1-1; 7 bases fit TRBD1. This CDR3 spans 13 amino acids. Germline V CDR1 and CDR2: MNHNS, SASEGT. The ends lost 0 bases at V and 6 bases at J; junction bases unmatched: 1. The CDR3 is CASSEATGSEAFF. DNA for the CDR3: TGTGCCAGCAGTGAAGCGACAGGGTCTGAAGCTTTCTTT.

The V and J genes are TRBV6-1 and TRBJ2-1; D unclear. V shed 6 bases and J shed 4 bases, with 16 bases lying between them. This CDR3 region has 15 residues. Germline V gene lookup returns CDR1 MNHNS and CDR2 SASEGT. The CDR3 loop reads CASRPDSEAYNEQFF. CDR3 nucleotides: TGTGCCAGCAGGCCAGACTCAGAGGCGTACAATGAGCAGTTCTTC.

V and J are TRBV7-9 and TRBJ2-2, with D maybe TRBD2 (5 bases). V gave up 3 bases and J gave up 2 bases, with 7 bases separating them. The CDR3 length is 14 residues. Per the germline V gene, CDR1 is SEHNR and CDR2 is FQNEAQ (reference sequence). CDR3 region: CASSFGGNTGELFF. The CDR3 nucleotides read TGTGCCAGCAGCTTCGGAGGTAACACCGGGGAGCTGTTTTTT.

This rearrangement joins TRBV19 to TRBJ2-2; 9 bases fit TRBD2. This CDR3 comprises 14 residues. The V segment lost 7 bases and the J segment 5 bases; nucleotides outside the gene matches: 5. Germline V gene sequence: CDR1 LNHDA, CDR2 SQIVND (reference sequence). The CDR3 region is CASIASGMTGELFF. The DNA of the CDR3 is TGTGCCAGTATTGCTAGCGGGATGACCGGGGAGCTGTTTTTT.